The rows below give T cell receptor beta chains drawn from one sample of a study of beta chain features in type 1 diabetes. Libraries were prepared by immunoSEQ multiplex PCR; TCRdb keeps only in-frame clonotypes and omits some of them. Among about 340,000 clones listed, approximately 15% were seen once. The sequenced material came from naive CD4+ T cells from blood. The source of these receptors is a woman aged 18 to 35 with type 1 diabetes. Each CDR3 is given with its conserved first and last residue. The order of the fields is D gene, CDR3 length, V gene, clone size, J gene, CDR3 protein, CDR3 DNA. The D gene is left open where the match is weak. The listing skips clone size in some rows; elsewhere it reads once, few, many or a size class.

D gene: TRBD2
CDR3 length: 15
V gene: TRBV28
clone size: .
J gene: TRBJ2-7
CDR3 protein: CASNLTSGRSYEQYF
CDR3 DNA: TGTGCCAGCAATCTCACTAGCGGGAGGTCCTACGAGCAGTACTTC

D gene: .
CDR3 length: 14
V gene: TRBV7-7
clone size: .
J gene: TRBJ2-2
CDR3 protein: CASSSGLITGELFF
CDR3 DNA: TGTGCCAGCAGCTCAGGACTAATCACCGGGGAGCTGTTTTTT

D gene: .
CDR3 length: 11
V gene: TRBV28
clone size: .
J gene: TRBJ2-3
CDR3 protein: CASSFGDTQYF
CDR3 DNA: TGTGCCAGCAGTTTCGGGGATACGCAGTATTTT

D gene: .
CDR3 length: 17
V gene: TRBV21-1
clone size: .
J gene: TRBJ2-1
CDR3 protein: CASSKGPCKGKGNEQFF
CDR3 DNA: TGTGCCAGCAGCAAAGGGCCCTGTAAGGGGAAGGGGAATGAGCAGTTCTTC

D gene: TRBD1
CDR3 length: 16
V gene: TRBV7-9
clone size: few
J gene: TRBJ1-5
CDR3 protein: CASSFPQGAGRQPQHF
CDR3 DNA: TGTGCCAGCAGCTTCCCACAGGGGGCTGGGAGGCAGCCCCAGCATTTT

D gene: .
CDR3 length: 17
V gene: TRBV18
clone size: few
J gene: TRBJ1-3
CDR3 protein: CASSPIAVPLGENTIYF
CDR3 DNA: TGTGCCAGCTCACCAATAGCTGTCCCCCTGGGAGAAAACACCATATATTTT

D gene: .
CDR3 length: 14
V gene: TRBV6-5
clone size: few
J gene: TRBJ2-3
CDR3 protein: CASSYSQGTDTQYF
CDR3 DNA: TGTGCCAGCAGTTACTCACAAGGCACAGATACGCAGTATTTT

D gene: TRBD2
CDR3 length: 18
V gene: TRBV5-1
clone size: .
J gene: TRBJ2-2
CDR3 protein: CASSLGASGRASTGELFF
CDR3 DNA: TGCGCCAGCAGCTTGGGCGCTAGCGGGAGGGCTAGCACCGGGGAGCTGTTTTTT

D gene: TRBD2
CDR3 length: 14
V gene: TRBV30
clone size: .
J gene: TRBJ2-1
CDR3 protein: CAWRGLAENNEQFF
CDR3 DNA: TGTGCCTGGAGGGGACTAGCAGAGAACAATGAGCAGTTCTTC

D gene: TRBD2
CDR3 length: 15
V gene: TRBV4-1
clone size: .
J gene: TRBJ2-1
CDR3 protein: CASSTLAGVRGEQFF
CDR3 DNA: TGCGCCAGCAGCACACTAGCGGGAGTGAGAGGTGAGCAGTTCTTC

D gene: .
CDR3 length: 13
V gene: TRBV5-4
clone size: .
J gene: TRBJ2-1
CDR3 protein: CASSSTREDEQFF
CDR3 DNA: TGTGCCAGCAGCTCTACTAGAGAAGATGAGCAGTTCTTC

D gene: .
CDR3 length: 13
V gene: TRBV5-6
clone size: few
J gene: TRBJ2-7
CDR3 protein: CASHRLDQYEQYF
CDR3 DNA: TGTGCCAGCCATAGACTCGATCAATACGAGCAGTACTTC

D gene: TRBD2
CDR3 length: 11
V gene: TRBV19
clone size: few
J gene: TRBJ2-1
CDR3 protein: CASKTSDEQFF
CDR3 DNA: TGTGCCAGTAAGACTAGCGATGAGCAGTTCTTC

D gene: .
CDR3 length: 16
V gene: TRBV30
clone size: .
J gene: TRBJ2-1
CDR3 protein: CAWSGRGLPTYNEQFF
CDR3 DNA: TGTGCCTGGAGTGGCAGGGGACTACCAACCTACAATGAGCAGTTCTTC

D gene: TRBD1
CDR3 length: 15
V gene: TRBV5-4
clone size: .
J gene: TRBJ2-1
CDR3 protein: CASSAGQGSGNEQFF
CDR3 DNA: TGTGCCAGCAGCGCGGGACAGGGAAGCGGCAATGAGCAGTTCTTC

D gene: .
CDR3 length: 12
V gene: TRBV4-1
clone size: once
J gene: TRBJ2-5
CDR3 protein: CASSQAGETQYF
CDR3 DNA: TGCGCCAGCAGCCAAGCGGGGGAGACCCAGTACTTC

D gene: .
CDR3 length: 11
V gene: TRBV29-1
clone size: .
J gene: TRBJ1-2
CDR3 protein: CSVEYQGGYTF
CDR3 DNA: TGCAGCGTTGAATACCAGGGGGGCTACACCTTC

D gene: TRBD2
CDR3 length: 16
V gene: TRBV18
clone size: few
J gene: TRBJ2-5
CDR3 protein: CASSPQTSGLQETQYF
CDR3 DNA: TGTGCCAGCTCACCACAAACTAGCGGGCTCCAAGAGACCCAGTACTTC